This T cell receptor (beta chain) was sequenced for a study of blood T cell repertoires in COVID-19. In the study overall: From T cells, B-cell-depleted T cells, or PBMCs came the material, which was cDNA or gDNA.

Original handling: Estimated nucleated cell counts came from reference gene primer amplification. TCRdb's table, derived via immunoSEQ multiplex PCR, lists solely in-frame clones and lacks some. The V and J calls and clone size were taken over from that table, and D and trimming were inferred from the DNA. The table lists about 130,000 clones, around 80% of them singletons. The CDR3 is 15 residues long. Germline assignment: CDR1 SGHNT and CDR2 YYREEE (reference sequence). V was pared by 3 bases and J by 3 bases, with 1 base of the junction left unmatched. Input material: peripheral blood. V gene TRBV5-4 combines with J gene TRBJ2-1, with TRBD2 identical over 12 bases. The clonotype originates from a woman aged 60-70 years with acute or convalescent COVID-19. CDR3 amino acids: CASSSTSGGYNEQFF. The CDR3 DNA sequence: TGTGCCAGCAGCTCGACTAGCGGGGGCTACAATGAGCAGTTCTTC.